The rows below give T cell receptor beta chains drawn from one sample of a study of regulatory and conventional T cells in RAG deficiency. Only in-frame clones appear in the TCRdb table, and some are missing; sequencing was by immunoSEQ multiplex PCR. This table has about 29,000 clones, roughly 96% appearing once. The sample was also linked to a second study, of regulatory T cells.

Material for sequencing was CD25- CD4+ T cells sorted from blood. All receptors derive from a human donor in good health. Both conserved end residues are trimmed from each CDR3. Each record gives: J gene, V gene, CDR3 protein.

J: TRBJ1-1; V: TRBV12-5; CDR3: ASGHLGGRAITEAF
J: TRBJ1-1; V: TRBV5-1; CDR3: ASSSDRSITEAF
J: TRBJ1-3; V: TRBV7-6; CDR3: ASTGGPSGNTIY
J: TRBJ2-7; V: TRBV29-1; CDR3: SVEVRQGAYEQY
J: TRBJ2-5; V: TRBV4-1; CDR3: ASSQDQRQGETQY
J: TRBJ1-2; V: TRBV9; CDR3: ASSVGGDLNYGYT
J: TRBJ2-7; V: TRBV9; CDR3: ASSPTGQFYEQY
J: TRBJ1-2; V: TRBV5-4; CDR3: ASSQSDSYGYT
J: TRBJ2-7; V: TRBV30; CDR3: AYPPGTGSSYEQY
J: TRBJ1-4; V: TRBV10-1; CDR3: ASRQNNREEKLF
J: TRBJ2-3; V: TRBV19; CDR3: ASSTGTSGVGDTQY
J: TRBJ2-7; V: TRBV7-2; CDR3: ASSFQGRYEQY
J: TRBJ2-4; V: TRBV6-1; CDR3: ASSESWAGGHQGAKNIQY
J: TRBJ2-3; V: TRBV11-2; CDR3: ASSLGGLASDTQY
J: TRBJ1-3; V: TRBV29-1; CDR3: SVARDSSGNTIY
J: TRBJ1-5; V: TRBV25-1; CDR3: ASSGSGGPNQPQH
J: TRBJ1-3; V: TRBV5-4; CDR3: ASSPGQGAGGNTIY
J: TRBJ2-1; V: TRBV7-9; CDR3: ASSLRGLAGNNEQF
J: TRBJ1-6; V: TRBV19; CDR3: ASSIEGTGAASPLH
J: TRBJ1-1; V: TRBV19; CDR3: ASSIPAGARNTEAF
J: TRBJ2-3; V: TRBV10-1; CDR3: ASSGDYTDTQY